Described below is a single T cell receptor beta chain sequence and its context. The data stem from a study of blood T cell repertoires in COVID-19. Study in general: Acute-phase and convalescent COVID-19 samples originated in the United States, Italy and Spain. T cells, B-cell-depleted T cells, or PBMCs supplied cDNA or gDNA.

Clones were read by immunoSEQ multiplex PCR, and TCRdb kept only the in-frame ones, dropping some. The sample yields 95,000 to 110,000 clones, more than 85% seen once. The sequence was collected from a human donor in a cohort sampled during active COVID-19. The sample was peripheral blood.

For the CDR3, the DNA is TGCGCCAGCAGCCAAGTATCTCTCCCTCGGGGGTTTAATGAAAAACTGTTTTTT. Its protein is CASSQVSLPRGFNEKLFF. The rearrangement joins TRBV4-1 to TRBJ1-4, with D possibly matching TRBD1 (5 bases). The CDR3 has 18 amino acids. Germline V CDR1 and CDR2: MGHRA, YSYEKL. The V end was cut by 1 base, the J end by 4 bases, with 19 bases between.